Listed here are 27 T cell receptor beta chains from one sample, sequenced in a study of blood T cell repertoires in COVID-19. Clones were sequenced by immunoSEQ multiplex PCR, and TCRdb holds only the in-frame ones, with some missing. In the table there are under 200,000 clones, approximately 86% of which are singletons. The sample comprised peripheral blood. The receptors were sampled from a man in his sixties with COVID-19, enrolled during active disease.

CDR3 sequence (DNA): TGTGCCAGCAGATCGGACAGGGTATCACCCCTCCACTTT. This translates into CASRSDRVSPLHF. The J gene is TRBJ1-6, the V gene TRBV6-5, with 8 nucleotides matching TRBD1. Germline V gene sequence: CDR1 MNHEY, CDR2 SVGAGI. V was pared by 6 bases and J by 10 bases, with 5 bases of the junction left unmatched. This CDR3 spans 13 amino acids.

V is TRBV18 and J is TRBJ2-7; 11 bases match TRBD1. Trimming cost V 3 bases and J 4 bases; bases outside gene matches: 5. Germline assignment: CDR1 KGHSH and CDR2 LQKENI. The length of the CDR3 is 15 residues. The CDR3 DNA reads TGTGCCAGCTCACCGGGGACAGGGGGGGTGTACGAGCAGTACTTC. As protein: CASSPGTGGVYEQYF. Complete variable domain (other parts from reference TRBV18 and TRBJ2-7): NAGVMQNPRHLVRRRGQEARLRCSPMKGHSHVYWYRQLPEEGLKFMVYLQKENIIDESGMPKERFSAEFPKEGPSILRIQQVVRGDSAAYFCASSPGTGGVYEQYFGPGTRLTVT.

The chain's CDR3 is CASSLPGVDEQFF. The CDR3 DNA sequence: TGTGCCAGCAGTTTGCCAGGGGTGGATGAGCAGTTCTTC. The gene calls are TRBV28 and TRBJ2-1; the D gene is possibly TRBD1 (6 bases). V gave up 3 bases and J gave up 8 bases, with 11 bases separating them. The CDR3 contains 13 residues. CDR1 is MDHEN and CDR2 is SYDVKM in the germline V gene.

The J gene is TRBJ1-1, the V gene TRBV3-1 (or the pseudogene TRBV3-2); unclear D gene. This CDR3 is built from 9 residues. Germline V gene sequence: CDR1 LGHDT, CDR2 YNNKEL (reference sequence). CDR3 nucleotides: TGTGCTATTTACACTGAAGCTTTCTTT. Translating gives CAIYTEAFF.

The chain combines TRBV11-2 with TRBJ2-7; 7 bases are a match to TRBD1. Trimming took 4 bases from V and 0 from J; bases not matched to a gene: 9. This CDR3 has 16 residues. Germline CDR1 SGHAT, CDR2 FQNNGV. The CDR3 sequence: CASSSAATGSSYEQYF. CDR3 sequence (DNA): TGTGCCAGCAGCTCCGCCGCGACAGGGAGCTCCTACGAGCAGTACTTC.

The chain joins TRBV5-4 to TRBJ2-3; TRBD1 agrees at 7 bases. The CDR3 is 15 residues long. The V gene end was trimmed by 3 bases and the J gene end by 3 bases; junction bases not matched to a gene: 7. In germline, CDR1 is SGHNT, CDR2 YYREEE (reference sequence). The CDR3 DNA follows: TGTGCCAGCAGCTCGAGGACAGGAGATACAGATACGCAGTATTTT. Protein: CASSSRTGDTDTQYF.

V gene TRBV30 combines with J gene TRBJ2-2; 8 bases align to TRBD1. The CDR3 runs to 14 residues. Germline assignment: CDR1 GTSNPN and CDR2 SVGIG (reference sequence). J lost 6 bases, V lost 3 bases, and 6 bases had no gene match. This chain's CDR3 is CAWRGTGGAGELFF. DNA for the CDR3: TGTGCCTGGAGAGGAACAGGGGGAGCCGGGGAGCTGTTTTTT.

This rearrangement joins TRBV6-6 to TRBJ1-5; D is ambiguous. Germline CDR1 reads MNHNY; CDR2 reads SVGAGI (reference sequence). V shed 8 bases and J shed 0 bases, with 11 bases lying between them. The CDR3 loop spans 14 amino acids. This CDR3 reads CASEAGYSNQPQHF. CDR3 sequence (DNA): TGTGCCAGCGAGGCGGGGTATAGCAATCAGCCCCAGCATTTT.

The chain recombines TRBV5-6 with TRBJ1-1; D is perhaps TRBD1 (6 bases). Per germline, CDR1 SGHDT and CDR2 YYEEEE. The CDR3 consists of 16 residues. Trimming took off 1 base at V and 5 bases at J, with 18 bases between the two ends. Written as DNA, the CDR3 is TGTGCCAGCAGCTTGAGACAGGTCTCCTTGGGGACTGAAGCTTTCTTT. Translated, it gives CASSLRQVSLGTEAFF. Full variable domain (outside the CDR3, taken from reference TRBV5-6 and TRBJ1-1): DAGVTQSPTHLIKTRGQQVTLRCSPKSGHDTVSWYQQALGQGPQFIFQYYEEEERQRGNFPDRFSGHQFPNYSSELNVNALLLGDSALYLCASSLRQVSLGTEAFFGQGTRLTVV.

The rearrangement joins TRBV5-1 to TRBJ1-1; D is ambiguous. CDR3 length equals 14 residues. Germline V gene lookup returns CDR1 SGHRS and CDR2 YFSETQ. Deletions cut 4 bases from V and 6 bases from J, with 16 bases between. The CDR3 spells CASSEDARRAEAFF. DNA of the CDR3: TGCGCCAGCAGCGAAGACGCGAGGAGGGCTGAAGCTTTCTTT.

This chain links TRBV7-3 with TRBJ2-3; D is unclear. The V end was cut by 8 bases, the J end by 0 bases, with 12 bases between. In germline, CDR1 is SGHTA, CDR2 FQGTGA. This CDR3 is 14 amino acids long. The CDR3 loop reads CASSITTSTDTQYF. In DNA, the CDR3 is TGTGCCAGCTCCATAACGACTAGCACAGATACGCAGTATTTT.

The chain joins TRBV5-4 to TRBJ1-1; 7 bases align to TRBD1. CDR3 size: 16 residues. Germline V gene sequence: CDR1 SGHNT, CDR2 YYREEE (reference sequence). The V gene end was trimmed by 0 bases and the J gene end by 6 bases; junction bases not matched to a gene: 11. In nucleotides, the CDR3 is TGTGCCAGCAGCTTGGTCGGCAGGGGGAGAGTCGCTGAAGCTTTCTTT. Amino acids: CASSLVGRGRVAEAFF.

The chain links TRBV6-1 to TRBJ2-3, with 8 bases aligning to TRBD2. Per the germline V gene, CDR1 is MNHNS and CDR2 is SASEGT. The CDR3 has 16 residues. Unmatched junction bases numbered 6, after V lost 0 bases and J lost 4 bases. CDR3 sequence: CASSEARTSHADTQYF. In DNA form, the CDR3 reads TGTGCCAGCAGTGAAGCCCGGACTAGCCACGCAGATACGCAGTATTTT.

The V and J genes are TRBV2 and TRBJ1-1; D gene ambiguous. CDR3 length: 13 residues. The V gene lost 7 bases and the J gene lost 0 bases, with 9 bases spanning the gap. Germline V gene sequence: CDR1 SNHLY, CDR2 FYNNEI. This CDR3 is CASKSQMNTEAFF. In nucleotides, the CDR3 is TGTGCCAGCAAGTCACAGATGAACACTGAAGCTTTCTTT.

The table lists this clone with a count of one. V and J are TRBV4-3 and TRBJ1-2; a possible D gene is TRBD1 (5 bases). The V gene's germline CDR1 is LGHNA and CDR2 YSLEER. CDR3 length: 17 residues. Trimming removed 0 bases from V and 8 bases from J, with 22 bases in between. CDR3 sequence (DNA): TGCGCCAGCAGCCAAGACCCCACCCCCCGGCGGGGGAAAGGCTACACCTTC. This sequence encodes CASSQDPTPRRGKGYTF.

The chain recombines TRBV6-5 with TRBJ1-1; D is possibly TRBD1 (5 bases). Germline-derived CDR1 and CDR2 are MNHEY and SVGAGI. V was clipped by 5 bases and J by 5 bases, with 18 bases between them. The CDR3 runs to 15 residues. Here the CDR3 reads CASSPSRGRGTEAFF. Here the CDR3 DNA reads TGTGCCAGCAGTCCCTCCCGGGGCCGGGGGACTGAAGCTTTCTTT.

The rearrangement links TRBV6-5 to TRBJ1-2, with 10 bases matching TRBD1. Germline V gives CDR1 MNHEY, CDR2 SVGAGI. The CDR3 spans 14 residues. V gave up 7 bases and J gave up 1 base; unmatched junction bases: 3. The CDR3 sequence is CASTRDRGNYGYTF. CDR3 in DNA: TGTGCCAGCACCAGGGACAGGGGTAACTATGGCTACACCTTC.

The CDR3 is CASSSPARFNEQFF. DNA of the CDR3: TGTGCCAGCAGTTCCCCCGCGCGGTTCAATGAGCAGTTCTTC. This sequence joins TRBV28 and TRBJ2-1; D remains unclear. V was trimmed by 4 bases and J by 6 bases, leaving 13 bases between them. The length of the CDR3 is 14 residues. Per germline, CDR1 MDHEN and CDR2 SYDVKM.

The CDR3 loop is CASSLWGQGAHEQYF. DNA of the CDR3: TGTGCCAGCAGTTTATGGGGACAGGGGGCCCACGAGCAGTACTTC. V is TRBV27 and J is TRBJ2-7; the match to TRBD1 covers 12 bases. The CDR3 length is 15 residues. Losses at the gene ends were 1 base for V and 5 bases for J; bases not matched to a gene: 3. In germline, CDR1 is MNHEY, CDR2 SMNVEV (reference sequence).

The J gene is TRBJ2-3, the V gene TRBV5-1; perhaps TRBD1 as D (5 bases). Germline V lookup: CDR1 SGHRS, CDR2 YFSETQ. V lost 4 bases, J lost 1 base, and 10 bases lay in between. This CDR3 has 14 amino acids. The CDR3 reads CASSQGVGTDTQYF. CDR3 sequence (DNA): TGCGCCAGCAGCCAAGGGGTCGGCACAGATACGCAGTATTTT.

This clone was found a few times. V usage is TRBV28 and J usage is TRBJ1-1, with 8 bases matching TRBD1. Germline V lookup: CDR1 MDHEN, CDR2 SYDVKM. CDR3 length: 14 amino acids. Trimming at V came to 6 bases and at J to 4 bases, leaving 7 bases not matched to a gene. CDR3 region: CASRAGGASTEAFF. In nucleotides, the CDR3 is TGTGCCAGCAGGGCAGGGGGCGCGAGCACTGAAGCTTTCTTT.

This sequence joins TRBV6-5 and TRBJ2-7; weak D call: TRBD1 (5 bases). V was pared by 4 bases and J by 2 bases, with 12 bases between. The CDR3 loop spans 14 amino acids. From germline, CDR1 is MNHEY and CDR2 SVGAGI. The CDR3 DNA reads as TGTGCCAGCAGTTCGGTACAGGCGACCTACGAGCAGTACTTC. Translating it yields CASSSVQATYEQYF.

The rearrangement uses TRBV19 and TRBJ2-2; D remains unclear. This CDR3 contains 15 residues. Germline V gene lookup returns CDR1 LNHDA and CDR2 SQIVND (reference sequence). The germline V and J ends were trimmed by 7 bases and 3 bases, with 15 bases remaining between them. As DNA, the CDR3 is TGTGCCAGTAAATTGTTAGCCCGAGACACCGGGGAGCTGTTTTTT. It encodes CASKLLARDTGELFF.

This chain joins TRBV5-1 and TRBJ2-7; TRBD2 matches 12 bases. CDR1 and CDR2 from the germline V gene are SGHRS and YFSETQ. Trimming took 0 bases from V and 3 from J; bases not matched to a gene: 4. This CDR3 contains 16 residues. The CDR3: CASSLDQLAGGYEQYF. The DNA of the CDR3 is TGCGCCAGCAGCTTGGACCAACTAGCGGGAGGCTACGAGCAGTACTTC.

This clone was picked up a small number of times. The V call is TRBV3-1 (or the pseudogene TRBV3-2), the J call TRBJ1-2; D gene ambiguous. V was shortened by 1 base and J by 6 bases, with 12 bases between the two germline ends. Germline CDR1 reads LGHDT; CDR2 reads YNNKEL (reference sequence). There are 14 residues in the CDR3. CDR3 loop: CASSQVGVTHGYTF. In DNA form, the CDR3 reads TGTGCCAGCAGCCAAGTCGGGGTTACCCATGGCTACACCTTC.

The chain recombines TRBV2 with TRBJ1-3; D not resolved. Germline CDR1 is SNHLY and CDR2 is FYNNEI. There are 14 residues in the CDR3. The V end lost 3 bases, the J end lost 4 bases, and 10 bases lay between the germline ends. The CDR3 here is CASSEEGVGNTIYF. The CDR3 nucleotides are TGTGCCAGCAGTGAGGAGGGTGTAGGAAACACCATATATTTT.

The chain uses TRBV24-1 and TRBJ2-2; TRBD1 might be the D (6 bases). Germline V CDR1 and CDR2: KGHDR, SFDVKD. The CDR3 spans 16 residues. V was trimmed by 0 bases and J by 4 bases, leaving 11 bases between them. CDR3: CATSDLVGQSTGELFF. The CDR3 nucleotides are TGTGCCACCAGTGATTTGGTAGGACAGAGCACCGGGGAGCTGTTTTTT.